The sample holds one count of the clone carrying this T cell receptor (beta chain). This specimen comes from a study of blood T cell repertoires in COVID-19. As for the study in general: The analysed material was cDNA or gDNA that came from T cells, B-cell-depleted T cells, or PBMCs.

Assay: immunoSEQ multiplex PCR; the TCRdb copy retains only in-frame clones and omits some. This sample has some 120,000 clones; roughly 69% occur once, and the top ten carry about 2.2%. V lost 9 bases and J lost 2; bases outside the gene matches: 12. Germline V lookup: CDR1 LNHDA, CDR2 SQIVND (reference sequence). CDR3 length: 16 amino acids. Specimen: peripheral blood. This chain uses TRBV19 with TRBJ2-1, with TRBD1 matching 8 bases. The origin of this receptor is a woman in her 70s with acute or convalescent COVID-19. Here the CDR3 DNA reads TGTGCCAGCACCCCCGGGACAGGTATGGCCTACAATGAGCAGTTCTTC. Amino acids: CASTPGTGMAYNEQFF.